This T cell receptor beta chain was recorded in a study of shared clonotypes between healthy human individuals. Study observations and caveats: Clonotype sharing among donors was expected to depend on sequencing depth. Sampling included only blood; tissue repertoires likely differ. Sharing across four donors was highest in naive CD4 (around 5%) and lowest in memory CD8 (0.4%).

Assay used: immunoSEQ multiplex PCR; TCRdb lists only in-frame clones, some missing. Found here are about 690,000 clones, 80% to 95% of them singletons; the top ten hold 34%. Details on this clone: Its antigen is not known.

In germline, CDR1 is MNHEY, CDR2 SMNVEV (reference sequence). Trimming removed 6 bases at V and 10 bases at J, with 13 bases between. The CDR3 runs 13 residues. The chain recombines TRBV27 with TRBJ1-6, with D uncertain. Specimen: memory CD8+ T cells from PBMCs. Subset indicated: CD45RO+ cells pooled with CCR7-negative TemRA cells. The TCR originated in a man younger than 30 in good health. Some clones in this sample may be carry-over from other donors' samples. The CDR3 DNA reads TGTGCCAGCAGCAGCGGCGTGGGCTCACCCCTCCACTTT. It translates to CASSSGVGSPLHF.